This T cell receptor (beta chain) was sequenced during a study of T cell changes during pregnancy in multiple sclerosis. Sequencing used immunoSEQ multiplex PCR; TCRdb keeps in-frame clones, though not all of them. Of 70,000 to 95,000 clones in the sample, 90% to 95% are singletons; the top ten hold roughly 2.2%. Losses at the gene ends were 3 bases for V and 8 bases for J; bases not matched to a gene: 12. CDR1 is GTSNPN, CDR2 SVGIG, per germline (reference sequence). CDR3 length: 15 residues. This receptor was obtained from a female donor with multiple sclerosis, enrolled in a pregnancy study. Sequencing was performed on peripheral blood, taken in the third trimester of pregnancy. This chain links TRBV30 with TRBJ1-4; 7 nucleotides agree with TRBD1. CDR3 protein: CAWREIGTVSEKLFF. Written as DNA, the CDR3 is TGTGCCTGGAGAGAGATCGGGACAGTTTCCGAAAAACTGTTTTTT.